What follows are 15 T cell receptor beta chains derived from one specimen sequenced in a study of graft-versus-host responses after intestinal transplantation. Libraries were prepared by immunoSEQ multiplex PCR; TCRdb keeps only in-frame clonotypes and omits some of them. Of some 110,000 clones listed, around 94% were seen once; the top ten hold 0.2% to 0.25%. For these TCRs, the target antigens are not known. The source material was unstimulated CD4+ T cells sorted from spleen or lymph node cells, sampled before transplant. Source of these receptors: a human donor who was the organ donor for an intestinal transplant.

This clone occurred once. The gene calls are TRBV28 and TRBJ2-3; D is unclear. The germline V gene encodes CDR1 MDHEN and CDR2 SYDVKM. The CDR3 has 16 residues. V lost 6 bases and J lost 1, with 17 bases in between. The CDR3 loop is CASRSNRAGGTDTQYF. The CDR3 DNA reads TGTGCCAGCAGGTCGAATCGGGCTGGCGGCACAGATACGCAGTATTTT.

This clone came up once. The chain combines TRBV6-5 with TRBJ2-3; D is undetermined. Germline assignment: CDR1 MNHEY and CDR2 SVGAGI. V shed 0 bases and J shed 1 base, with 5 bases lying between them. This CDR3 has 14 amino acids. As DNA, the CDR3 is TGTGCCAGCAGTTACTCGTGGGGCACAGATACGCAGTATTTT. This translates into CASSYSWGTDTQYF.

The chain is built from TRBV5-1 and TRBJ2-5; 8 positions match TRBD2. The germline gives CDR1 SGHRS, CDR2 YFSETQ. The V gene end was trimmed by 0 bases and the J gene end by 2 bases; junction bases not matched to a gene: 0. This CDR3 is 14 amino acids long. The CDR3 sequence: CASSLGLAQETQYF. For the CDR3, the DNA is TGCGCCAGCAGCTTGGGACTAGCGCAAGAGACCCAGTACTTC. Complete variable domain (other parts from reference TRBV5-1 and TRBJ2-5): KAGVTQTPRYLIKTRGQQVTLSCSPISGHRSVSWYQQTPGQGLQFLFEYFSETQRNKGNFPGRFSGRQFSNSRSEMNVSTLELGDSALYLCASSLGLAQETQYFGPGTRLLVL.

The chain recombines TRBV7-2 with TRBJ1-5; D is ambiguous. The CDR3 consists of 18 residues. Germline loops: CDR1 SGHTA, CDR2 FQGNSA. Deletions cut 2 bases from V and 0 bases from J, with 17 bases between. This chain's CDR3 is CASSLRHEKRASNQPQHF. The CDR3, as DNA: TGTGCCAGCAGCTTAAGGCACGAAAAACGGGCTAGCAATCAGCCCCAGCATTTT.

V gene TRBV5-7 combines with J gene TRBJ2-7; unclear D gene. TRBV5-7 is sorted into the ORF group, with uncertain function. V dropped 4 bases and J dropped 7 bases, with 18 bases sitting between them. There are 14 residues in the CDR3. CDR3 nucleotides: TGTGCCAGCAGCACCCCCGGCCGAGAGGCGGAGCAGTACTTC. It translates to CASSTPGREAEQYF.

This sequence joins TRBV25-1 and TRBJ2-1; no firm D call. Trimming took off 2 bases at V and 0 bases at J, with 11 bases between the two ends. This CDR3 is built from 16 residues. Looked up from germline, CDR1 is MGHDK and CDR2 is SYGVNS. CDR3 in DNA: TGTGCCAGCAGTGAAGGTAGCTTTCGCTCCTACAATGAGCAGTTCTTC. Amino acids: CASSEGSFRSYNEQFF.

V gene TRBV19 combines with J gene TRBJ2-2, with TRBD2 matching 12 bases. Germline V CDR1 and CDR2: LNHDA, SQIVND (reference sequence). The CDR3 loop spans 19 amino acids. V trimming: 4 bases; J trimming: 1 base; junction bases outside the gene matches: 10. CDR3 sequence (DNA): TGTGCCAGTAGTAGACTAAGGACTAGCGGGACCTGGAACACCGGGGAGCTGTTTTTT. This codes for CASSRLRTSGTWNTGELFF.

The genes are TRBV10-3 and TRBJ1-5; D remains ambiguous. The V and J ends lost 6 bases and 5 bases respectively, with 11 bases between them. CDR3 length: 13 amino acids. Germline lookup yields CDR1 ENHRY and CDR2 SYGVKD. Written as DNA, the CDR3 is TGTGCCATCAGGTCTAAGATCGATCAGCCCCAGCATTTT. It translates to CAIRSKIDQPQHF.

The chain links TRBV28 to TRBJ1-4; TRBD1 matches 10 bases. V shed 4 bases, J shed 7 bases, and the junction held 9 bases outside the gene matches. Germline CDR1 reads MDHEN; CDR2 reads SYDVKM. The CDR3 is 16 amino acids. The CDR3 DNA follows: TGTGCCAGCAGTTCCAATCGACAGGGGGCGGGTGAAAAACTGTTTTTT. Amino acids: CASSSNRQGAGEKLFF.

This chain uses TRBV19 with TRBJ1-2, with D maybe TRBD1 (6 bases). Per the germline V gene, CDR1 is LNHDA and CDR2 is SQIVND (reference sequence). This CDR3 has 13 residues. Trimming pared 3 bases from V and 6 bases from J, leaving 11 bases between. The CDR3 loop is CASSMQGNDGYTF. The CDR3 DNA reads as TGTGCCAGTAGTATGCAGGGGAACGATGGCTACACCTTC.

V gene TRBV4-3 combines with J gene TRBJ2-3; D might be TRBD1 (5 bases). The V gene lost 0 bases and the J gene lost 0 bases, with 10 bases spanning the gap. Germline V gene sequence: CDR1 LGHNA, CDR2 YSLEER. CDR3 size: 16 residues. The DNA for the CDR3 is TGCGCCAGCAGCCAAGAATCCCCAGGGAGCACAGATACGCAGTATTTT. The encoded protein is CASSQESPGSTDTQYF.

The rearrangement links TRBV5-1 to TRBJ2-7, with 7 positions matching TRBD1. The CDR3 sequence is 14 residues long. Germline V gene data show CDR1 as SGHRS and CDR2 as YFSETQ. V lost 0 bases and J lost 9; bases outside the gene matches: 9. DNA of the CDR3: TGCGCCAGCAGCTTGGATCGGGACAGCCTACGGCAGTACTTC. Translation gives CASSLDRDSLRQYF.

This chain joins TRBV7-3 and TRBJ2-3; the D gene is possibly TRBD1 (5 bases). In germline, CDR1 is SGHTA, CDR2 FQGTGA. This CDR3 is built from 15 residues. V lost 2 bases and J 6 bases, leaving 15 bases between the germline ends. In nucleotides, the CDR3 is TGTGCCAGCAGCTTACGTTGGGGCGTGGGGGATACGCAGTATTTT. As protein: CASSLRWGVGDTQYF.

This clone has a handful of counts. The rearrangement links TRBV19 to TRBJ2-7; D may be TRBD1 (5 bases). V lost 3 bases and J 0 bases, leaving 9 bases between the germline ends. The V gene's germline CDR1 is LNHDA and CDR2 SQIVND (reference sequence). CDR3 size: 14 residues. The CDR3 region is CASSIATVSYEQYF. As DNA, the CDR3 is TGTGCCAGTAGTATCGCGACAGTCTCCTACGAGCAGTACTTC.

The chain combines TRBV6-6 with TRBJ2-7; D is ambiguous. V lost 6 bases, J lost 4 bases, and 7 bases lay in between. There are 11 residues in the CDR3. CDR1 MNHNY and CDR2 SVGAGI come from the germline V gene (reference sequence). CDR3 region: CASRRSYEQYF. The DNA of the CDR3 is TGTGCCAGCAGGCGGTCTTACGAGCAGTACTTC.